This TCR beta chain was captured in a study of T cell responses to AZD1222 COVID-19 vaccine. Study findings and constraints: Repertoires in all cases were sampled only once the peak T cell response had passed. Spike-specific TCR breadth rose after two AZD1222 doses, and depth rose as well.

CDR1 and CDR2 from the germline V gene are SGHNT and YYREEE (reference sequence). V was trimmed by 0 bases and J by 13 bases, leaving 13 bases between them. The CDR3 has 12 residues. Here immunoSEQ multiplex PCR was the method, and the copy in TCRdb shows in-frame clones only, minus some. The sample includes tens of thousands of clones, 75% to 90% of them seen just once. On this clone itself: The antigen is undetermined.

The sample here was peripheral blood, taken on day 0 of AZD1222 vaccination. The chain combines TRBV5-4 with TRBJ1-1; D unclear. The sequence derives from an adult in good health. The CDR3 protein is CASSLESRIDFF. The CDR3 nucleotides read TGTGCCAGCAGCTTGGAGTCCCGGATTGATTTCTTT.